Described below is a single T cell receptor beta chain sequence and its context. Original processing methods: Reference gene primer amplification gave estimated nucleated cell counts. Measured with immunoSEQ multiplex PCR; TCRdb has only the in-frame clones, and not every one. Clone size and the V and J calls come from that table; the DNA yielded D and trimming. The repertoire includes some 210,000 clones, just over 90% of them detected once, and around 1.2% sits in the top ten. Germline CDR1 MNHEY, CDR2 SMNVEV (reference sequence). The CDR3 runs 17 residues. V gave up 4 bases and J gave up 2 bases; unmatched junction bases: 5. These data originate in a study of blood T cell repertoires in COVID-19. About the study: Collection of acute and convalescent COVID-19 samples took place in the United States, Italy and Spain. Nucleic acid was either cDNA or gDNA, and it came from T cells, B-cell-depleted T cells, or PBMCs.

The clonotype comes from a man under 40 with acute or convalescent COVID-19. Sequencing used peripheral blood. The chain combines TRBV27 with TRBJ2-3; 14 positions match TRBD2. The CDR3: CASSWTSGGLVTDTQYF. The CDR3 DNA follows: TGTGCCAGCAGTTGGACTAGCGGGGGGTTGGTCACAGATACGCAGTATTTT.